The sequence of this T cell receptor beta chain was determined in a study of blood T cell repertoires in COVID-19. About the study: Sites in the United States, Italy and Spain provided acute and convalescent COVID-19 samples. T cells, B-cell-depleted T cells, or PBMCs provided the cDNA or gDNA that served as material.

The CDR3 consists of 14 residues. V shed 6 bases, J shed 8 bases, and the junction held 11 bases outside the gene matches. The germline V gene encodes CDR1 SGHTA and CDR2 FQGNSA. This clone has a single count. Per the original methods: Estimation of nucleated cell counts was performed using reference gene primer amplification. This table comes from immunoSEQ multiplex PCR, and its TCRdb copy is limited to in-frame clones, with some not included. Clone size and the V and J calls come from that table; the DNA yielded D and trimming. Here the sample spans about 160,000 clones, roughly 91% being singletons.

Sequenced: peripheral blood. The TCR sequence derives from a woman in her fifties or sixties with acute or convalescent COVID-19. The V and J genes are TRBV7-2 and TRBJ1-2; 8 nucleotides line up with TRBD1. The CDR3 nucleotides read TGTGCCAGCAGATCAGGGGGCGCGGCAGGCGGCTACACCTTC. Amino acid sequence: CASRSGGAAGGYTF.